The rows below give T cell receptor beta chains drawn from one sample of a study of cytomegalovirus exposure and HLA in healthy donors. Generated by immunoSEQ multiplex PCR, the TCRdb table keeps only in-frame clones and is missing some. Of under 150,000 clones in the sample, 65% to 80% are singletons; the top ten hold about 1.5%. Sequencing was done on a sample of PBMCs. Receptors were obtained from a woman aged 18-29 years in good health and CMV-seronegative. Each CDR3 is given with its conserved first and last residue. The order of the fields is clone size, J gene, V gene, D gene, CDR3 DNA, CDR3 protein. A D gene is named only where the DNA matches it firmly. Clone sizes are given selectively: once, few, many, or a class where the clone is expanded.

-,TRBJ1-1,TRBV6-5,TRBD1,TGTGCCAGCAGTAACAGGGGGCGCGGGACTGAAGCTTTCTTT,CASSNRGRGTEAFF
-,TRBJ2-7,TRBV27,-,TGTGCCAGCTCTGAGACTAGGGGCTACGAGCAGTACTTC,CASSETRGYEQYF
-,TRBJ2-5,TRBV6-1,-,TGTGCCAGCAGTGAAGGTGGGGGCATTCTTGGGGAAGAGACCCAGTACTTC,CASSEGGGILGEETQYF
-,TRBJ2-1,TRBV5-1,TRBD1,TGCGCCAGCAGCTTAGGTTACAGGGGGGCAGTCAATGAGCAGTTCTTC,CASSLGYRGAVNEQFF
once,TRBJ1-1,TRBV30,-,TGTGCCTGGAGTGATCCGGTTCTTCTCGCGAACACTGAAGCTTTCTTT,CAWSDPVLLANTEAFF
-,TRBJ2-7,TRBV5-1,TRBD2,TGCGCCAGCAGCTTTAGCGGGTCCAGCTCCTACGAGCAGTACTTC,CASSFSGSSSYEQYF
-,TRBJ2-1,TRBV7-2,-,TGTGCCAGCAGCTTCCGGAGTGCAAATGAGCAGTTCTTC,CASSFRSANEQFF
-,TRBJ2-2,TRBV6-4,TRBD2,TGTGCCAGCAGCCCGGGACTAGTACTGGGCACCGGGGAGCTGTTTTTT,CASSPGLVLGTGELFF
-,TRBJ2-5,TRBV2,TRBD2,TGTGCCAGCGCGAGGCTAGCGGGCCAAGAGACCCAGTACTTC,CASARLAGQETQYF
-,TRBJ2-2,TRBV27,TRBD1,TGTGCCAGCAGCCTGACAGGGGCCGGGGAGCTGTTTTTT,CASSLTGAGELFF
few,TRBJ2-1,TRBV5-1,-,TGCGCCAGCAGCTCCCTCCAGGACAATGAGCAGTTCTTC,CASSSLQDNEQFF
-,TRBJ2-3,TRBV25-1,TRBD2,TGTGCCAGCAGTCGCGGGGGAACAGATACGCAGTATTTT,CASSRGGTDTQYF
-,TRBJ2-1,TRBV4-1,-,TGCGCCAGCAGCCGGGGCCCTGGTGACTCGTCAACAAACAATGAGCAGTTCTTC,CASSRGPGDSSTNNEQFF
-,TRBJ1-1,TRBV4-1,-,TGCGCCAGCAGCCAACTAGAACGCACTGAAGCTTTCTTT,CASSQLERTEAFF
-,TRBJ1-4,TRBV27,TRBD1,TGTGCCAGCAGCCCTTGGGACAGGGTTAATGAAAAACTGTTTTTT,CASSPWDRVNEKLFF
-,TRBJ1-2,TRBV5-6,-,TGTGCCAGCAGCTTGGAACAGGGCGATGGCTACACCTTC,CASSLEQGDGYTF
-,TRBJ2-3,TRBV5-6,-,TGTGCCAGCAGCTTGGTCTTAGATACGCAGTATTTT,CASSLVLDTQYF
-,TRBJ2-7,TRBV29-1,TRBD2,TGCAGCGTTGGTCTAGCGGGAGGGGGGCAGTACTTC,CSVGLAGGGQYF
many,TRBJ1-5,TRBV6-1,-,TGTGCCAGCAGCCCACAGGGAGATGGGCAGCCCCAGCATTTT,CASSPQGDGQPQHF
-,TRBJ2-1,TRBV15,-,TGTGCCACCAGCCGGACAGAGACCTCCTACAATGAGCAGTTCTTC,CATSRTETSYNEQFF
-,TRBJ2-3,TRBV15,-,TGTGCCACCAGCAGAGGACAGCTCACAGATACGCAGTATTTT,CATSRGQLTDTQYF
-,TRBJ2-7,TRBV15,TRBD2,TGTGCCACCAGCAGAGTGACTAGCTTTGCCGAGCAGTACTTC,CATSRVTSFAEQYF
-,TRBJ2-7,TRBV5-1,-,TGCGCCAGCAGCGACCCCCAGGGCGAGCAGTACTTC,CASSDPQGEQYF
-,TRBJ2-1,TRBV5-1,-,TGCGCCAGCAGCTTGAACGGGAGACGGAATGAGCAGTTCTTC,CASSLNGRRNEQFF
-,TRBJ2-3,TRBV6-5,-,TGTGCCAGCAGTTCCCGGGGGGCGTTGAGCACAGATACGCAGTATTTT,CASSSRGALSTDTQYF
-,TRBJ2-1,TRBV18,TRBD1,TGTGCCAGCAGGACCGGGACAGGGGACTACAATGAGCAGTTCTTC,CASRTGTGDYNEQFF
once,TRBJ1-5,TRBV6-1,-,TGTGCCAGCAGCGCGGGAGGGAATCAGCCCCAGCATTTT,CASSAGGNQPQHF
-,TRBJ1-1,TRBV20-1,-,TGCAGTGCTAGGAGGGACACTGAAGCTTTCTTT,CSARRDTEAFF
-,TRBJ1-1,TRBV30,-,TGTGCCTGGAGCCTGACAGTCGAAGCTTTCTTT,CAWSLTVEAFF
-,TRBJ2-7,TRBV27,-,TGTGCCAGCAGTTACCGAGACAGCTCCTACGAGCAGTACTTC,CASSYRDSSYEQYF
-,TRBJ2-5,TRBV5-1,TRBD2,TGCGCCAGCAGCTGGACTAGCGGGGTACAAGAGACCCAGTACTTC,CASSWTSGVQETQYF
-,TRBJ2-7,TRBV7-9,TRBD1,TGTGCCAGCAGCAGATCCGGGACAGGGAAAGGCGAGCAGTACTTC,CASSRSGTGKGEQYF
few,TRBJ2-1,TRBV7-9,TRBD2,TGTGCCAGCAGCTCAGCGGGGCCGTACAATGAGCAGTTCTTC,CASSSAGPYNEQFF
once,TRBJ2-3,TRBV11-3,-,TGTGCCAGCAGCTTGGGGCCCGAGTCCGATACGCAGTATTTT,CASSLGPESDTQYF
-,TRBJ2-1,TRBV18,TRBD2,TGTGCCAGCTCACCACCGATCGGGACTAGCGCTACAGGGGAGCAGTTCTTC,CASSPPIGTSATGEQFF
-,TRBJ2-2,TRBV27,TRBD2,TGTGCCAGCGGGCGGGGCGGGGGGGAGTCCGGGGAGCTGTTTTTT,CASGRGGGESGELFF
-,TRBJ2-7,TRBV7-2,TRBD1,TGTGCCAGCAGTGCAGGGGGCTACGAGCAGTACTTC,CASSAGGYEQYF
-,TRBJ1-2,TRBV15,-,TGTGCCACCAGCAGAGAGCGTGGGGCGGCCTATGGCTACACCTTC,CATSRERGAAYGYTF
-,TRBJ2-2,TRBV5-1,-,TGCGCCAGCGAAACGGGATCTACCGGGGAGCTGTTTTTT,CASETGSTGELFF
-,TRBJ2-5,TRBV5-1,TRBD2,TGCGCCAGCAGCTCGGGACTAGCGTTACGAGGGACCCAGTACTTC,CASSSGLALRGTQYF
-,TRBJ2-5,TRBV6-5,-,TGTGCCAGCAGTGGTAGCGGAATGCCTAAAGAGACCCAGTACTTC,CASSGSGMPKETQYF
-,TRBJ2-6,TRBV15,-,TGTGCCACCAGCAGAGACCGTCGGACTATCTCTGGGGCCAACGTCCTGACTTTC,CATSRDRRTISGANVLTF
-,TRBJ2-1,TRBV13,-,TGTGCCAGCAGCTTAGAAAGGAGTGTCAGGTTCTTC,CASSLERSVRFF
-,TRBJ2-7,TRBV6-5,-,TGTGCCAGCACTGCGGGCGACTACGAGCAGTACTTC,CASTAGDYEQYF
-,TRBJ1-1,TRBV25-1,-,TGTGCCAGCAGTGAATGGGGGGCTGAAGCTTTCTTT,CASSEWGAEAFF
-,TRBJ2-5,TRBV2,-,TGTGCCAGCAGTGTGTCCCAGGGCAGGGAGACCCAGTACTTC,CASSVSQGRETQYF
-,TRBJ1-1,TRBV18,TRBD1,TGTGCCAGCTCACCTCCCGGGACAGGGCATGAAGCTTTCTTT,CASSPPGTGHEAFF
-,TRBJ2-5,TRBV30,TRBD2,TGTGCCTGGAGTCAACTAGGGGCTAGCGGGATCGAGACCCAGTACTTC,CAWSQLGASGIETQYF
-,TRBJ2-6,TRBV29-1,-,TGCAGCGCCGGAGGCTCTGGGGCCAACGTCCTGACTTTC,CSAGGSGANVLTF
-,TRBJ2-7,TRBV5-6,-,TGTGCCAGCAGCTCCACCTACAGTCAGAGTCCCTACGAGCAGTACTTC,CASSSTYSQSPYEQYF
-,TRBJ1-5,TRBV2,-,TGTGCCACCGCTCCGAGGATCGGGGATCAGCCCCAGCATTTT,CATAPRIGDQPQHF
-,TRBJ2-3,TRBV2,-,TGTGCCAGCAGTGAAGAGACGGGAGCTACAGATACGCAGTATTTT,CASSEETGATDTQYF
-,TRBJ2-5,TRBV7-8,TRBD2,TGTGCCAGCAGCTTTGGACTAGCGGGACGCAAGCAAGAGACCCAGTACTTC,CASSFGLAGRKQETQYF
-,TRBJ1-2,TRBV19,TRBD1,TGTGCCAGCCGGGTTGGGACAGCCTTCTATGGCTACACCTTC,CASRVGTAFYGYTF
once,TRBJ2-1,TRBV4-1,TRBD1,TGCGCCAGCAGCCAGACAGGGACGATTTACAATGAGCAGTTCTTC,CASSQTGTIYNEQFF
-,TRBJ1-2,TRBV2,-,TGTGCCAGCAGTGCCCCGGGATCCCGAGGGTCTGGCTACACCTTC,CASSAPGSRGSGYTF
-,TRBJ1-2,TRBV6-5,-,TGTGCCAGCAGTGACAGCTATGGCTACACCTTC,CASSDSYGYTF
-,TRBJ2-3,TRBV5-1,-,TGCGCCAGCAGCCCCGGGACTCTAAAAGATACGCAGTATTTT,CASSPGTLKDTQYF
-,TRBJ2-7,TRBV5-1,-,TGCGCCAGCAGCTTGGTCGCGGTGAGTCCTCGCGAGCAGTACTTC,CASSLVAVSPREQYF